The next 24 T cell receptor beta chains were all read from a single sample in a study of follicular helper T cells after annual influenza vaccination. The time point: 2015-2016 season, 7 days after influenza vaccination. Sequencing used immunoSEQ multiplex PCR; TCRdb keeps in-frame clones, though not all of them. The data contain fewer than 8,000 clones, roughly 88% of them singletons. Sample: CXCR5+ CD38- circulating T follicular helper cells from blood, taken 7 days after influenza vaccination. The sample's subset: circulating Tfh, non-naive CD4+CXCR5+PD-1+ (ICOS+CD38+ or ICOS-CD38-). Source of these receptors: an adult who received the influenza vaccine.

J is TRBJ2-7 and V is TRBV4-1; the match to TRBD2 covers 7 bases. Germline V gene data show CDR1 as MGHRA and CDR2 as YSYEKL. The CDR3 sequence is 16 residues long. V gave up 4 bases and J gave up 5 bases; unmatched junction bases: 14. CDR3 sequence reads: CASSRASSGRGHEQYF. CDR3 bases: TGCGCCAGCAGCCGCGCCTCTAGCGGTCGGGGCCACGAGCAGTACTTC.

This clone was found a few times. The V gene is TRBV5-1, the J gene TRBJ1-4; no reliable D call. CDR1 and CDR2 (germline): SGHRS, YFSETQ. Between the trimmed V and J ends, which lost 4 bases and 4 bases, there was a span of 8 bases. This CDR3 has 13 residues. The CDR3 DNA is TGCGCCAGCAGCCTAAGTAATAATGAAAAACTGTTTTTT. Amino acid sequence: CASSLSNNEKLFF.

The chain links TRBV7-3 to TRBJ2-7, with TRBD2 identical over 10 bases. CDR3 size: 15 residues. Germline V gene sequence: CDR1 SGHTA, CDR2 FQGTGA. Unmatched junction bases numbered 6, after V lost 2 bases and J lost 5 bases. The CDR3 nucleotides are TGTGCCAGCAGCTTATTGGGACTAGCGATCGACGAGCAGTACTTC. It codes for CASSLLGLAIDEQYF.

This clone turned up a few times. This chain uses TRBV5-4 with TRBJ2-7, with unresolved D. The ends were cut back, 0 bases at V and 2 bases at J, with 6 bases in the middle. There are 13 residues in the CDR3. Germline V gene lookup returns CDR1 SGHNT and CDR2 YYREEE (reference sequence). The CDR3 is CASSLGDPYEQYF. CDR3 bases: TGTGCCAGCAGCTTGGGGGATCCCTACGAGCAGTACTTC.

The chain combines TRBV18 with TRBJ2-3; 9 nucleotides agree with TRBD1. Per the germline V gene, CDR1 is KGHSH and CDR2 is LQKENI. The V gene end was trimmed by 4 bases and the J gene end by 6 bases; junction bases not matched to a gene: 5. The CDR3 runs to 14 residues. Written as DNA, the CDR3 is TGTGCCAGCTCACGAGACAGGGGGGCGGATACGCAGTATTTT. Its protein product is CASSRDRGADTQYF.

This sequence joins TRBV5-4 and TRBJ1-2, with D uncertain. This CDR3 region has 14 residues. The V end lost 4 bases, the J end lost 4 bases, and 14 bases lay between the germline ends. The V gene's germline CDR1 is SGHNT and CDR2 YYREEE (reference sequence). The CDR3 reads CASSPDSFPYGYTF. The CDR3 DNA is TGTGCCAGCAGCCCGGATTCTTTCCCCTATGGCTACACCTTC.

This chain joins TRBV6-6 and TRBJ1-5; 7 nucleotides match TRBD1. The CDR3 totals 16 residues. Germline values: CDR1 MNHNY, CDR2 SVGAGI (reference sequence). Unmatched junction bases numbered 11, after V lost 6 bases and J lost 3 bases. The CDR3 protein is CASSPGQTTYNQPQHF. The CDR3 coding sequence is TGTGCCAGCAGCCCGGGACAGACAACCTACAATCAGCCCCAGCATTTT.

Concerning this clone: The germline gene is not matched at one end of the junction; a read error may be the cause. The rearrangement joins TRBV27 to TRBJ2-1; 12 bases match TRBD2. Per germline, CDR1 MNHEY and CDR2 SMNVEV (reference sequence). The CDR3 consists of 14 residues. In nucleotides, the CDR3 is TGTGCCAGCAGTGTATCGGGACTAGCGGGTGAGCAGTTCTTC. Its translation: CASSVSGLAGEQFF.

V and J are TRBV30 and TRBJ2-3; weak D call: TRBD2 (7 bases). Germline CDR1 GTSNPN, CDR2 SVGIG (reference sequence). The ends were cut back, 0 bases at V and 4 bases at J, with 14 bases in the middle. CDR3 size: 15 residues. CDR3 residues: CAWSVLASGADTQYF. In DNA, the CDR3 is TGTGCCTGGAGTGTACTAGCGTCAGGGGCAGATACGCAGTATTTT.

This chain joins TRBV7-3 and TRBJ2-6; 7 nucleotides align to TRBD1. J gave up 0 bases and V 5 bases, and 1 base lay outside the gene matches. Per the germline V gene, CDR1 is SGHTA and CDR2 is FQGTGA. The CDR3 spans 15 residues. The CDR3 DNA reads TGTGCCAGCAGCCCAGGGGGCTCTGGGGCCAACGTCCTGACTTTC. This gives the protein CASSPGGSGANVLTF.

This chain uses TRBV28 with TRBJ2-4; 7 nucleotides line up with TRBD2. The CDR3 is made up of 16 amino acids. CDR1 is MDHEN, CDR2 SYDVKM, per germline. After removal of 4 bases from V and 0 bases from J, the junction contained 6 bases not matched to a gene. Written as DNA, the CDR3 is TGTGCCAGCAGTTCTTTCTTAGCGGGAGCCAAAAACATTCAGTACTTC. Translation: CASSSFLAGAKNIQYF.

The gene calls are TRBV4-2 and TRBJ1-3; D call uncertain. Per the germline V gene, CDR1 is LGHNA and CDR2 is YNFKEQ. V lost 4 bases, J lost 4 bases, and 11 bases lay in between. The CDR3 runs to 14 residues. CDR3 DNA sequence: TGTGCCAGCAGCCGCGGGAGGTCCGGAAACACCATATATTTT. Its protein product is CASSRGRSGNTIYF.

The chain uses TRBV21-1 and TRBJ1-1; no DNA check was done on the table's D call, TRBD1. TRBV21-1 is described as a pseudogene. The CDR3 sequence is 15 residues long. This chain's CDR3 is CARTPIPQRGPQAFF. The CDR3 coding sequence is TGTGCCAGGACTCCTATACCCCAAAGGGGTCCTCAAGCTTTCTTT.

The V call is TRBV28, the J call TRBJ2-3; TRBD1 or TRBD2 may be the D gene (6 bases each). Trimming left V 2 bases short and J 3 bases short, with 15 bases between. In germline, CDR1 is MDHEN, CDR2 SYDVKM. The CDR3 length is 16 residues. The DNA for the CDR3 is TGTGCCAGCAGTTTACTACAGGGAGGTTTGACAGATACGCAGTATTTT. Translation: CASSLLQGGLTDTQYF.

V and J are TRBV2 and TRBJ2-2; 8 bases match TRBD2. The J segment lost 4 bases and the V segment lost 3 bases, leaving 4 bases of the junction unmatched. The CDR3 extends over 15 amino acids. The V gene's germline CDR1 is SNHLY and CDR2 FYNNEI. CDR3 amino acids: CASSDNGRATGELFF. CDR3 in DNA: TGTGCCAGCAGTGACAACGGGAGGGCCACCGGGGAGCTGTTTTTT.

The rearrangement joins TRBV28 to TRBJ1-5, with D unclear. Germline lookup yields CDR1 MDHEN and CDR2 SYDVKM. This CDR3 has 13 amino acids. V was cut by 6 bases and J by 2 bases, with 8 bases left in between. CDR3 sequence (DNA): TGTGCCAGCAGAAGGGTGGGCAATCAGCCCCAGCATTTT. It is translated as CASRRVGNQPQHF.

The rearrangement uses TRBV30 and TRBJ1-5; D not resolved. V lost 4 bases and J lost 9, with 16 bases in between. CDR1 is GTSNPN, CDR2 SVGIG, per germline (reference sequence). This CDR3 region has 13 residues. The CDR3 sequence is CAWIHRQLSPQHF. The CDR3, as DNA: TGTGCCTGGATCCACAGACAACTATCGCCCCAGCATTTT. Combining the CDR3 with reference TRBV30 and TRBJ1-5 gives the whole variable domain SQTIHQWPATLVQPVGSPLSLECTVEGTSNPNLYWYRQAAGRGLQLLFYSVGIGQISSEVPQNLSASRPQDRQFILSSKKLLLSDSGFYLCAWIHRQLSPQHFGDGTRLSIL.

The V gene is TRBV28, the J gene TRBJ2-7; TRBD1 agrees at 7 bases. The junction had 2 bases not matched to a gene; V was cut back by 3 bases and J by 3 bases. This CDR3 contains 13 residues. Germline V lookup: CDR1 MDHEN, CDR2 SYDVKM. CDR3 nucleotides: TGTGCCAGCAGTTTCAGGGGGAGCTACGAGCAGTACTTC. Its protein product is CASSFRGSYEQYF.

This clone was detected once. V usage is TRBV29-1 and J usage is TRBJ2-1, with D tentatively TRBD1 (5 bases). The V and J ends lost 5 bases and 3 bases respectively, with 11 bases between them. There are 13 residues in the CDR3. Germline V gene data show CDR1 as SQVTM and CDR2 as ANQGSEA. CDR3 nucleotide sequence: TGCAGCGTTTATCCAGGGCTCTACAATGAGCAGTTCTTC. This encodes CSVYPGLYNEQFF.

The count of this clone is one. The V and J genes are TRBV5-4 and TRBJ2-7; 12 bases are shared with TRBD1. The CDR3 runs to 16 residues. J was trimmed by 4 bases and V by 0 bases; bases with no gene match: 5. CDR1 SGHNT and CDR2 YYREEE come from the germline V gene (reference sequence). CDR3 nucleotides: TGTGCCAGCAGCTTGGACGGGACAGGGGGCTTATACGAGCAGTACTTC. Translation: CASSLDGTGGLYEQYF.

As for this clone: A read error is likely, as this CDR3 ends without the conserved phenylalanine or tryptophan. Because the CDR3's place on the DNA is in doubt, the DNA is left out and the CDR3 is given as listed by TCRdb. J is TRBJ1-1 and V is TRBV6-5; TRBD1 reflects the table's D call only, with no check against the DNA. Both ends counted, the CDR3 spans 13 residues. Germline CDR1 and CDR2: MNHEY and SVGAGI. The CDR3 is CASSGTPGQGVRL.

This rearrangement joins TRBV28 to TRBJ2-7; D may correspond to TRBD1 or TRBD2 (6 bases each). V was cut by 8 bases and J by 5 bases, with 19 bases left in between. The germline V gene has CDR1 MDHEN and CDR2 SYDVKM. This CDR3 has 14 amino acids. CDR3 DNA sequence: TGTGCCAGCGGACGCTGGGGGGCGGGTAACGAGCAGTACGTC. This encodes CASGRWGAGNEQYV.

This clone has just a few counts. The chain links TRBV19 to TRBJ1-5, with D possibly TRBD1 on 6 matching bases. V was clipped by 7 bases and J by 0 bases, with 10 bases between them. The CDR3 spans 14 residues. Germline CDR1 and CDR2: LNHDA and SQIVND (reference sequence). This CDR3 reads CASKDSYSNQPQHF. The CDR3 DNA is TGTGCCAGTAAGGACAGTTATAGCAATCAGCCCCAGCATTTT.

CDR3: CASSLPASGRVEQFF. The CDR3, as DNA: TGTGCCAGCAGCTTACCGGCTAGCGGGAGGGTTGAGCAGTTCTTC. The chain joins TRBV7-2 to TRBJ2-1, with TRBD2 identical over 12 bases. V shed 2 bases, J shed 9 bases, and the junction held 5 bases outside the gene matches. This CDR3 region has 15 residues. Looked up from germline, CDR1 is SGHTA and CDR2 is FQGNSA. The variable domain in full, with the rest retrieved from reference TRBV7-2 and TRBJ2-1, is GAGVSQSPSNKVTEKGKDVELRCDPISGHTALYWYRQSLGQGLEFLIYFQGNSAPDKSGLPSDRFSAERTGGSVSTLTIQRTQQEDSAVYLCASSLPASGRVEQFFGPGTRLTVL.